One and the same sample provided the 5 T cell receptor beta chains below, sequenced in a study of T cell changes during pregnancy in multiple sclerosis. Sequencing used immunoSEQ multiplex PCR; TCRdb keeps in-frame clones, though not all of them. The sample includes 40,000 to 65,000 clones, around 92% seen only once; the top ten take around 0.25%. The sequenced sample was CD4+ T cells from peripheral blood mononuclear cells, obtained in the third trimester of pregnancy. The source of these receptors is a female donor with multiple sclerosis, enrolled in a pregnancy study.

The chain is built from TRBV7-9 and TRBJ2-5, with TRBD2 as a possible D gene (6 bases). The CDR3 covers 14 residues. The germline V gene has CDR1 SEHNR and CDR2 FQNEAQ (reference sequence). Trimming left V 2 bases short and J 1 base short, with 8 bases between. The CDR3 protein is CASSLRELQETQYF. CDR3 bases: TGTGCCAGCAGCTTACGGGAGCTCCAAGAGACCCAGTACTTC.

CDR3 bases: TGCGCCAGCAGCGCACACACTAGCGGCCAAGAGACCCAGTACTTC. This encodes CASSAHTSGQETQYF. The rearrangement links TRBV4-1 to TRBJ2-5, with 8 positions matching TRBD2. The V gene end was trimmed by 5 bases and the J gene end by 1 base; junction bases not matched to a gene: 6. CDR3 size: 15 residues. Per germline, CDR1 MGHRA and CDR2 YSYEKL.

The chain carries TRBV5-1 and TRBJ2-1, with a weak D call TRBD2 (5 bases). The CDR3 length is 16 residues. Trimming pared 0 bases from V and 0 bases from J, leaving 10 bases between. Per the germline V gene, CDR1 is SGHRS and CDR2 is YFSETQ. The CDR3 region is CASSLERTRSYNEQFF. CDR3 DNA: TGCGCCAGCAGCTTGGAGAGGACTCGCTCCTACAATGAGCAGTTCTTC.

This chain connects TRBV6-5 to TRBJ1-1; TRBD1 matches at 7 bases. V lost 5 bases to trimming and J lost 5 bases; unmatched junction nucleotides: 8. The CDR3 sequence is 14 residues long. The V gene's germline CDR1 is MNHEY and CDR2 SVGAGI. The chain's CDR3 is CASSDRVIGTEAFF. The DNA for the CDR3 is TGTGCCAGCAGTGACAGGGTAATCGGGACTGAAGCTTTCTTT.

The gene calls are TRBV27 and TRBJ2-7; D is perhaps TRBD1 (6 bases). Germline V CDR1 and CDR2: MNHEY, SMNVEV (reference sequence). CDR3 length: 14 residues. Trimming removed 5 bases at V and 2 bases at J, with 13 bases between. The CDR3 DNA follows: TGTGCCAGCAGTCCGACAGGTTTCACCTACGAGCAGTACTTC. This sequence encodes CASSPTGFTYEQYF.